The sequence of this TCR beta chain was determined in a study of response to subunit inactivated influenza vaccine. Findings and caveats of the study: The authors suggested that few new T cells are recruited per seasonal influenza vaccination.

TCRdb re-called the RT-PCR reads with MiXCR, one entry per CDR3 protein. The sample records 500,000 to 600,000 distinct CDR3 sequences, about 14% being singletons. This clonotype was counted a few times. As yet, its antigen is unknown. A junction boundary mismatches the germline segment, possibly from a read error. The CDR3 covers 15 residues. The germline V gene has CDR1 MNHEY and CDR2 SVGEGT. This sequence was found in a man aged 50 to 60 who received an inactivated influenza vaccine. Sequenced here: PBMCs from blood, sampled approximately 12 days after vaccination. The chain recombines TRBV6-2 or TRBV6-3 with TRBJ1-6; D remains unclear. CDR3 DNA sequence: TGTGCCAGCAGCTACTGGTCAGGCCGGGAATCACCCCTCCACTTT. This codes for CASSYWSGRESPLHF.